This T cell receptor (beta chain) is drawn from a study of CD8 T cells in Susac syndrome. The table lists this clonotype with a count of one. The authors reverse transcribed roughly 0.5 to 1 ug RNA with random hexamers. Amplification of TCR beta CDR3 across 54 Vbeta and 13 Jbeta was performed with immunoSEQ multiplex PCR. TCRdb analysed the immunoSEQ multiplex PCR reads with MiXCR anew, one entry per CDR3 protein. The data show under 150,000 distinct CDR3 sequences, about 94% seen once. Sequencing was carried out using CD4+ T cells from PBMCs. The TCR originated in a human donor with Susac syndrome.

This CDR3 is CASSREFTDTQYF. The CDR3 coding sequence is TGTGCCAGCTCACGGGAATTCACAGATACGCAGTATTTT. The chain combines TRBV18 with TRBJ2-3; D unresolved. This CDR3 spans 13 amino acids. V shed 4 bases and J shed 2 bases, with 7 bases lying between them. From germline, CDR1 is KGHSH and CDR2 LQKENI.